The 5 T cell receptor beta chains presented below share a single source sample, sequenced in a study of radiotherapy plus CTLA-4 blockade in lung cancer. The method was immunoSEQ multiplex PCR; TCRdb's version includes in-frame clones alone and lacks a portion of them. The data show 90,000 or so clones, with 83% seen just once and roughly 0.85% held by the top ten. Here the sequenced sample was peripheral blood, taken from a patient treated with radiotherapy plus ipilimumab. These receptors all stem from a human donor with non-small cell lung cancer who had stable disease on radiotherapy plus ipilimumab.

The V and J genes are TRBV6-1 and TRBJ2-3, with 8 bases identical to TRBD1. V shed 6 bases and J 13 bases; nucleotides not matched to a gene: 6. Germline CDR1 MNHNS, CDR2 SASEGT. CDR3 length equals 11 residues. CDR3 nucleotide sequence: TGTGCCAGCAGAAGGACAGGGTGGGAGTATTTT. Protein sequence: CASRRTGWEYF.

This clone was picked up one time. CDR3: CASSFLATNTGELFF. For the CDR3, the DNA is TGCGCCAGCAGCTTTCTAGCGACCAACACCGGGGAGCTGTTTTTT. This chain links TRBV5-1 with TRBJ2-2, with a tentative D call TRBD2 (6 bases). The CDR3 totals 15 residues. Germline V gene sequence: CDR1 SGHRS, CDR2 YFSETQ. The germline V and J ends were trimmed by 2 bases and 2 bases, with 10 bases remaining between them.

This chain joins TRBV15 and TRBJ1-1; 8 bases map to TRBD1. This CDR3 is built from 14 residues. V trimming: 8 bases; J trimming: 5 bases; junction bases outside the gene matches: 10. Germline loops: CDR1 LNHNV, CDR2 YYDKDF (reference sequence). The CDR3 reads CATYRGYGLTEAFF. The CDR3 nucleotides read TGTGCCACCTACAGGGGGTACGGGTTAACTGAAGCTTTCTTT.

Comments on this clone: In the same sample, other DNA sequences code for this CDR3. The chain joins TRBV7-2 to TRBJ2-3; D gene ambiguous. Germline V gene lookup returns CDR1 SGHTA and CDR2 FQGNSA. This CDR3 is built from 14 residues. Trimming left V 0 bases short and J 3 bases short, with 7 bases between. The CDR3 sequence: CASSLALRTDTQYF. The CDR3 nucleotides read TGTGCCAGCAGCTTAGCGCTAAGGACAGATACGCAGTATTTT.

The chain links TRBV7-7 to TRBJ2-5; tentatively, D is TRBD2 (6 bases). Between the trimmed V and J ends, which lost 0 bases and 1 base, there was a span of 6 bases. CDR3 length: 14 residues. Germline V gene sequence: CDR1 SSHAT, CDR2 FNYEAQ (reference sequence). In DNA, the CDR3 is TGTGCCAGCAGCTTAGCGGGAGGCCAAGAGACCCAGTACTTC. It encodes CASSLAGGQETQYF.